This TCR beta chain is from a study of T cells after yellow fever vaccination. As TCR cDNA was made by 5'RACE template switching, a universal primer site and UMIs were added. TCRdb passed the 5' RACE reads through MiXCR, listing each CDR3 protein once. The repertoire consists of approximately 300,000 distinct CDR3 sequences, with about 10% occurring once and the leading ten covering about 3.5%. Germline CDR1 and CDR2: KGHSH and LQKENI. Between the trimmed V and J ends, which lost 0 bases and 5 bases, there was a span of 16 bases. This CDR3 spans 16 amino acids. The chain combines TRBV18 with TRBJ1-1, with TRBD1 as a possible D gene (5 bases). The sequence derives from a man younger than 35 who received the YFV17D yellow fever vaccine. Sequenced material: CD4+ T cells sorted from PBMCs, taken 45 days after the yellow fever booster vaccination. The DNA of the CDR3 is TGTGCCAGCTCACCACCGGCCTTTTCAGGGCATACTGAAGCTTTCTTT. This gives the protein CASSPPAFSGHTEAFF. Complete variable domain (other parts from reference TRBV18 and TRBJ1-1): NAGVMQNPRHLVRRRGQEARLRCSPMKGHSHVYWYRQLPEEGLKFMVYLQKENIIDESGMPKERFSAEFPKEGPSILRIQQVVRGDSAAYFCASSPPAFSGHTEAFFGQGTRLTVV.